These T cell receptor beta chains were read from a single sample in a study of CD8 T cells in Susac syndrome. In TCRdb, the immunoSEQ multiplex PCR reads were re-called with MiXCR into one record per CDR3 protein. The data show about 80,000 distinct CDR3 sequences, 90% to 95% seen once. Sequencing was carried out using CD8+ T cells from PBMCs. Receptors originate from a human donor with multiple sclerosis. Each CDR3 is given with its conserved first and last residue. A D gene is named only where the DNA matches it firmly. A row's size may be missing; if present it is once, few, many or a size class.

clone_size d_call j_call v_call cdr3_nt cdr3_aa
NA NA TRBJ2-1 TRBV7-8 TGTGCCAGCAGCTTAGCGGGAACTGAGTTCTTC CASSLAGTEFF
NA NA TRBJ2-1 TRBV11-2 TGTGCCAGCAGCCAAAGGCTTGGGTCCTACAATGAGCAGTTCTTC CASSQRLGSYNEQFF
NA TRBD1 TRBJ1-1 TRBV4-1 TGCGCCAGCAGCCAAGGGCTCCGGACAGGGATGAACACTGAAGCTTTCTTT CASSQGLRTGMNTEAFF
NA TRBD2 TRBJ2-2 TRBV12-3/TRBV12-4 TGTGCCAGCTGTGCGGGAGGGTGCAGGGAGCTGTTTTTT CASCAGGCRELFF
NA NA TRBJ2-2 TRBV12-3/TRBV12-4 TGTGCCAGCAGTGGCCGGGAGCTGTTTTTT CASSGRELFF
NA NA TRBJ2-5 TRBV6-1 TGTGCCAGCAATCTCGGTGGTGGACAGGGAGGGGGCCAGTACTTC CASNLGGGQGGGQYF
NA NA TRBJ2-7 TRBV6-6 TGTGCCACCGGAACAGTGGGCTACGAGCAGTACTTC CATGTVGYEQYF
NA NA TRBJ1-1 TRBV9 TGTGCCAGCAGCCGCCCGGAGGGTTTGAACACTGAAGCTTTCTTT CASSRPEGLNTEAFF
once NA TRBJ2-2 TRBV4-1 TGCGCCAGCAGCCAAGAAACCGGGGAGCTGTTTTTT CASSQETGELFF
NA NA TRBJ2-7 TRBV13 TGTGCCAGCACCTTAGGGGGATACGAGCAGTACTTC CASTLGGYEQYF